This TCR beta chain comes out of a study of T-cell memory formation after mild COVID-19. Germline V CDR1 and CDR2: SNHLY, FYNNEI. The CDR3 consists of 10 residues. V was clipped by 8 bases and J by 7 bases, with 9 bases between them. Note on this clonotype: The antigen remains undetermined.

Study-level results: The pre-infection memory compartment contained some responding clones, suggesting cross-reactive memory joined.

TCRdb itself ran the 5' RACE reads through MiXCR, one entry per CDR3 protein. This sample has fewer than 600,000 distinct CDR3 sequences, with 20% to 25% found just once. The rearrangement uses TRBV2 and TRBJ2-7; D uncertain. Sequenced material: PBMCs or a T cell subset sorted from them (not recorded which). The sequence came from an adult woman who had mild COVID-19 (a few samples of this study predate the infection). Cell type and time point are not known. The CDR3 sequence is CASRTREQYF. The CDR3 region has the DNA TGTGCCAGCCGAACTCGGGAGCAGTACTTC.